Following are 16 T cell receptor beta chains from one sample sequenced in a study of a mutant IDH1 vaccine in newly diagnosed glioma. Time point noted: week 11, during vaccination. A 20-mer mutant IDH1 peptide at 300 ug was injected subcutaneously with topical imiquimod. Their target antigens are unknown. Method: immunoSEQ multiplex PCR; TCRdb's copy keeps in-frame clones and lacks some. This sample has 100,000 to 120,000 clones; roughly 90% occur once, and the top ten carry roughly 0.57%. The input for sequencing was PBMCs, taken from a glioma patient whose treatment included an IDH1 peptide vaccine. These receptors originate from a woman between 45 and 65 years old with glioma.

The V and J genes are TRBV11-3 and TRBJ2-3; the D gene is possibly TRBD1 (6 bases). The CDR3 consists of 15 residues. CDR1 is SGHNT, CDR2 YENEEA, per germline. V lost 5 bases to trimming and J lost 2 bases, with 14 bases between them. The CDR3 here is CASSLTGMATDTQYF. The CDR3 region has the DNA TGTGCCAGCAGCCTCACAGGGATGGCCACAGATACGCAGTATTTT.

The chain is built from TRBV28 and TRBJ1-1; D is perhaps TRBD1 (5 bases). The CDR3 has 14 amino acids. Germline CDR1 reads MDHEN; CDR2 reads SYDVKM. Trimming left V 6 bases short and J 6 bases short, with 17 bases between. Written as DNA, the CDR3 is TGTGCCAGCAGATTGCGCAGGGTTGGCTCTGAAGCTTTCTTT. This gives the protein CASRLRRVGSEAFF.

In its sample, this clone was seen once. J is TRBJ2-1 and V is TRBV27; no reliable D call. The CDR3 runs to 12 residues. Trimming took 4 bases from V and 7 from J, leaving 8 bases between them. The germline gives CDR1 MNHEY, CDR2 SMNVEV (reference sequence). CDR3 in DNA: TGTGCCAGCAGTTCTGGATGGAATGAGCAGTTCTTC. It yields the protein CASSSGWNEQFF.

This clone appeared once. The chain uses TRBV6-5 and TRBJ2-1; a possible D gene is TRBD1 (5 bases). This CDR3 has 13 amino acids. V lost 4 bases, J lost 4 bases, and 8 bases lay in between. The germline CDR1 and CDR2 sequences are MNHEY and SVGAGI. The chain's CDR3 is CASSLDSYNEQFF. The CDR3 DNA reads TGTGCCAGCAGTTTAGACAGTTACAATGAGCAGTTCTTC.

This clone was counted between two and nine times. This sequence joins TRBV19 and TRBJ1-2; the match to TRBD1 covers 7 bases. Germline loops: CDR1 LNHDA, CDR2 SQIVND (reference sequence). V trimming: 5 bases; J trimming: 8 bases; junction bases outside the gene matches: 2. The CDR3 runs 11 residues. Here the CDR3 DNA reads TGTGCCAGTAGTCAGGGGGGCGGCTACACCTTC. Translation: CASSQGGGYTF.

J is TRBJ2-5 and V is TRBV11-2; 7 bases map to TRBD1. The V and J ends lost 1 base and 2 bases, in that order; junction bases with no gene match: 10. Germline lookup yields CDR1 SGHAT and CDR2 FQNNGV. This CDR3 comprises 17 residues. CDR3: CASSLGRGRKSQETQYF. CDR3 DNA: TGTGCCAGCAGCTTAGGAAGGGGGCGGAAGAGTCAAGAGACCCAGTACTTC. Full variable domain (rest looked up from reference TRBV11-2 and TRBJ2-5): EAGVAQSPRYKIIEKRQSVAFWCNPISGHATLYWYQQILGQGPKLLIQFQNNGVVDDSQLPKDRFSAERLKGVDSTLKIQPAKLEDSAVYLCASSLGRGRKSQETQYFGPGTRLLVL.

V and J are TRBV7-3 and TRBJ2-5; TRBD2 might be the D (6 bases). This CDR3 is 16 amino acids long. The germline V gene encodes CDR1 SGHTA and CDR2 FQGTGA. Trimming took off 5 bases at V and 4 bases at J, with 20 bases between the two ends. CDR3 in amino acids: CASSPSGDGAIETQYF. CDR3 DNA sequence: TGTGCCAGCAGCCCCTCGGGAGATGGCGCGATAGAGACCCAGTACTTC.

This clone was detected only once. This chain uses TRBV29-1 with TRBJ2-7; the D gene is possibly TRBD2 (5 bases). Between the trimmed V and J ends, which lost 4 bases and 3 bases, there was a span of 16 bases. Per the germline V gene, CDR1 is SQVTM and CDR2 is ANQGSEA. This CDR3 spans 14 amino acids. CDR3 sequence: CSVAERRSGYEQYF. CDR3 DNA sequence: TGCAGCGTTGCGGAGCGGAGGAGTGGCTACGAGCAGTACTTC.

In this sample, this clone turned up once. This rearrangement joins TRBV18 to TRBJ2-7, with 10 nucleotides matching TRBD1. CDR1 and CDR2 (germline): KGHSH, LQKENI. V shed 5 bases and J 5 bases; nucleotides not matched to a gene: 3. The CDR3 covers 13 residues. The CDR3 is CASSIGTGDEQYF. In DNA, the CDR3 is TGTGCCAGCTCAATCGGGACAGGGGACGAGCAGTACTTC.

The chain employs TRBV27 and TRBJ2-7; 7 nucleotides line up with TRBD2. Germline values: CDR1 MNHEY, CDR2 SMNVEV (reference sequence). Germline trimming cut 7 bases from V and 6 bases from J; bases unmatched to any gene: 12. The CDR3 loop spans 14 amino acids. CDR3: CASKEGGTLLEQYF. CDR3 coding DNA: TGTGCCAGCAAAGAGGGAGGGACCCTCCTCGAGCAGTACTTC.

This sequence joins TRBV19 and TRBJ1-1, with unresolved D. V shed 6 bases and J shed 2 bases, with 10 bases lying between them. This CDR3 has 13 residues. Germline loops: CDR1 LNHDA, CDR2 SQIVND (reference sequence). CDR3 in amino acids: CASSVMDNTEAFF. CDR3 bases: TGTGCCAGTAGCGTAATGGACAACACTGAAGCTTTCTTT.

This chain connects TRBV9 to TRBJ2-4; 10 positions agree with TRBD1. The CDR3 length is 15 residues. Trimming at V came to 3 bases and at J to 6 bases, leaving 6 bases not matched to a gene. CDR1 and CDR2 from the germline V gene are SGDLS and YYNGEE. Here the CDR3 reads CASSGQGAHINIQYF. CDR3 sequence (DNA): TGTGCCAGCAGCGGACAGGGGGCGCACATAAACATTCAGTACTTC.

The rearrangement uses TRBV18 and TRBJ1-3; possible D gene TRBD1, 6 bases. In germline, CDR1 is KGHSH, CDR2 LQKENI. V was clipped by 6 bases and J by 0 bases, with 18 bases between them. The CDR3 length is 17 residues. The CDR3 sequence is CASSPIRGRNSGNTIYF. CDR3 sequence (DNA): TGTGCCAGCTCCCCCATCAGGGGTCGCAACTCTGGAAACACCATATATTTT.

V and J are TRBV10-3 and TRBJ2-1; 9 bases align to TRBD2. V shed 0 bases and J 6 bases; nucleotides not matched to a gene: 6. Germline values: CDR1 ENHRY, CDR2 SYGVKD. The CDR3 is 16 residues long. CDR3 coding DNA: TGTGCCATCAGTGAGTCGAAACAGCGGGAGGTCAATGAGCAGTTCTTC. This codes for CAISESKQREVNEQFF.

The V call is TRBV6-1, the J call TRBJ2-2, with 8 bases lining up with TRBD2. CDR1 is MNHNS and CDR2 is SASEGT in the germline V gene. Germline trimming cut 5 bases from V and 5 bases from J; bases unmatched to any gene: 7. There are 15 residues in the CDR3. The CDR3 DNA reads TGTGCCAGCAGTCCGTTCGCTAGCGGGACCGGGGAGCTGTTTTTT. It specifies CASSPFASGTGELFF.

J is TRBJ2-6 and V is TRBV5-1, with 11 bases aligning to TRBD1. Germline V gene data show CDR1 as SGHRS and CDR2 as YFSETQ. Trimming at V came to 4 bases and at J to 2 bases, leaving 2 bases not matched to a gene. The CDR3 sequence is 16 residues long. CDR3 bases: TGCGCCAGCAGCGGACAGGGGGCGCCTGGGGCCAACGTCCTGACTTTC. Its protein is CASSGQGAPGANVLTF.